Listed below are T cell receptor beta chains from one sample, sequenced in a study of CD8 T cells in ankylosing spondylitis. TCRdb processed the 5' RACE reads anew with MiXCR; each CDR3 protein has one entry. The sample holds 310,000 or so distinct CDR3 sequences; around 18% are singletons and the top ten take about 8%. The sequenced sample was blood, either unsorted or a sorted T cell fraction (not recorded which). All receptors come from a male donor with ankylosing spondylitis or in good health (not recorded which). Each CDR3 is given with its conserved first and last residue. D genes are given only for firm matches. Clone size is given for some rows only: seen once, a few or many times, or a class if the clone is expanded.

v_gene: TRBV5-1; j_gene: TRBJ2-1; d_gene: -; abundance: -; CDR3aa: CASSLAAQSSYNEQFF; CDR3nt: TGCGCCAGCAGCTTGGCAGCACAGAGCTCCTACAATGAGCAGTTCTTC
v_gene: TRBV6-4; j_gene: TRBJ2-1; d_gene: -; abundance: -; CDR3aa: CASRFEDGGEQFF; CDR3nt: TGTGCCAGCAGGTTCGAGGATGGCGGTGAGCAGTTCTTC
v_gene: TRBV20-1; j_gene: TRBJ2-3; d_gene: -; abundance: few; CDR3aa: CSAPDRNTQYF; CDR3nt: TGCAGTGCCCCAGACAGGAATACGCAGTATTTT
v_gene: TRBV5-1; j_gene: TRBJ1-1; d_gene: TRBD1; abundance: -; CDR3aa: CASSSNAGQAMNTEAFF; CDR3nt: TGCGCCAGCAGCTCCAATGCTGGACAGGCAATGAACACTGAAGCTTTCTTT
v_gene: TRBV20-1; j_gene: TRBJ1-6; d_gene: TRBD1; abundance: -; CDR3aa: CSARDGTGYNSPLHF; CDR3nt: TGCAGTGCTAGAGACGGGACAGGGTATAATTCACCCCTCCACTTT
v_gene: TRBV12-3/TRBV12-4; j_gene: TRBJ1-3; d_gene: TRBD1; abundance: -; CDR3aa: CASSLDRGDAVEDF; CDR3nt: TGTGCCAGCAGTCTCGACAGGGGAGACGCGGTTGAAGATTTT
v_gene: TRBV5-1; j_gene: TRBJ2-5; d_gene: -; abundance: many; CDR3aa: CASSLDPQETQYF; CDR3nt: TGCGCCAGCAGCTTGGACCCGCAAGAGACCCAGTACTTC
v_gene: TRBV19; j_gene: TRBJ2-2; d_gene: TRBD2; abundance: -; CDR3aa: CASAPGLAGGGELFF; CDR3nt: TGTGCCAGCGCACCGGGACTAGCGGGAGGCGGGGAGCTGTTTTTT
v_gene: TRBV6-1; j_gene: TRBJ2-6; d_gene: TRBD1; abundance: -; CDR3aa: CASRRQGFGANVLTF; CDR3nt: TGTGCCAGCAGACGACAGGGATTTGGGGCCAACGTCCTGACTTTC
v_gene: TRBV29-1; j_gene: TRBJ2-2; d_gene: -; abundance: once; CDR3aa: CNVSPSNTGELFF; CDR3nt: TGCAACGTAAGTCCCAGCAACACCGGGGAGCTGTTTTTT
v_gene: TRBV11-2; j_gene: TRBJ2-3; d_gene: TRBD2; abundance: few; CDR3aa: CASSLGASGDTSTDTQYF; CDR3nt: TGTGCCAGCAGCTTAGGGGCTAGCGGGGATACTAGCACAGATACGCAGTATTTT
v_gene: TRBV9; j_gene: TRBJ2-1; d_gene: TRBD1; abundance: many; CDR3aa: CASSFIRDSIYNEQFF; CDR3nt: TGTGCCAGCAGCTTTATCCGGGACAGCATCTACAATGAGCAGTTCTTC
v_gene: TRBV11-2; j_gene: TRBJ1-1; d_gene: -; abundance: -; CDR3aa: CASSARQNTEAFF; CDR3nt: TGTGCCAGCAGCGCGAGACAAAACACTGAAGCTTTCTTT
v_gene: TRBV2; j_gene: TRBJ2-2; d_gene: -; abundance: -; CDR3aa: CAGSEHGLTGELFF; CDR3nt: TGTGCCGGCAGTGAGCACGGGTTGACCGGGGAGCTGTTTTTT
v_gene: TRBV6-5; j_gene: TRBJ2-2; d_gene: -; abundance: few; CDR3aa: CASSYSRETGELFF; CDR3nt: TGTGCCAGCAGTTACTCGCGGGAAACCGGGGAGCTGTTTTTT
v_gene: TRBV7-2; j_gene: TRBJ1-2; d_gene: -; abundance: -; CDR3aa: CASSQVSNYGYTF; CDR3nt: TGTGCCAGCAGCCAAGTCTCCAACTATGGCTACACCTTC
v_gene: TRBV5-1; j_gene: TRBJ1-2; d_gene: -; abundance: many; CDR3aa: CASSYGDGTKYYGYTF; CDR3nt: TGCGCCAGCAGCTATGGGGACGGGACCAAATACTATGGCTACACCTTC
v_gene: TRBV28; j_gene: TRBJ2-5; d_gene: -; abundance: few; CDR3aa: CATYSSQETQYF; CDR3nt: TGTGCCACCTATTCATCCCAAGAGACCCAGTACTTC
v_gene: TRBV5-6; j_gene: TRBJ1-1; d_gene: -; abundance: few; CDR3aa: CASSREREAFF; CDR3nt: TGTGCCAGCAGTCGGGAGCGTGAAGCTTTCTTT
v_gene: TRBV20-1; j_gene: TRBJ1-1; d_gene: TRBD1; abundance: -; CDR3aa: CSATPPGGNTEAFF; CDR3nt: TGCAGTGCTACACCGCCAGGGGGTAATACTGAAGCTTTCTTT
v_gene: TRBV10-3; j_gene: TRBJ1-2; d_gene: -; abundance: few; CDR3aa: CAISDRGGYTF; CDR3nt: TGTGCCATCAGTGATAGGGGCGGCTACACCTTC
v_gene: TRBV6-5; j_gene: TRBJ1-2; d_gene: -; abundance: many; CDR3aa: CASRRFSEGYTF; CDR3nt: TGTGCCAGCCGCAGGTTTTCTGAAGGCTACACCTTC
v_gene: TRBV29-1; j_gene: TRBJ2-1; d_gene: -; abundance: -; CDR3aa: CSAVEAISYNEQFF; CDR3nt: TGCAGCGCTGTCGAAGCAATCTCCTACAATGAGCAGTTCTTC
v_gene: TRBV20-1; j_gene: TRBJ2-4; d_gene: -; abundance: -; CDR3aa: CSALTGSKNIQYF; CDR3nt: TGCAGTGCACTGACAGGTTCCAAAAACATTCAGTACTTC
v_gene: TRBV12-3/TRBV12-4; j_gene: TRBJ1-1; d_gene: -; abundance: -; CDR3aa: CASSVDKNTEAFF; CDR3nt: TGTGCCAGCAGCGTCGACAAGAACACTGAAGCTTTCTTT
v_gene: TRBV18; j_gene: TRBJ1-4; d_gene: TRBD1; abundance: -; CDR3aa: CASSPVTGGHEKLFF; CDR3nt: TGTGCCAGCTCACCAGTGACAGGGGGCCATGAAAAACTGTTTTTT
v_gene: TRBV12-3/TRBV12-4; j_gene: TRBJ1-1; d_gene: -; abundance: -; CDR3aa: CASRGVNTEAFF; CDR3nt: TGTGCCAGCCGGGGGGTGAACACTGAAGCTTTCTTT
v_gene: TRBV6-5; j_gene: TRBJ2-2; d_gene: -; abundance: -; CDR3aa: CASSYSHTGELFF; CDR3nt: TGTGCCAGCAGTTACTCCCACACCGGGGAGCTGTTTTTT
v_gene: TRBV28; j_gene: TRBJ2-5; d_gene: -; abundance: -; CDR3aa: CASSLAVGQETQYF; CDR3nt: TGTGCCAGCAGTTTAGCTGTGGGCCAAGAGACCCAGTACTTC
v_gene: TRBV5-6; j_gene: TRBJ2-5; d_gene: TRBD1; abundance: few; CDR3aa: CASSLWDRGWETQYF; CDR3nt: TGTGCCAGCAGCTTGTGGGACAGGGGATGGGAGACCCAGTACTTC
v_gene: TRBV3-1; j_gene: TRBJ1-1; d_gene: TRBD1; abundance: few; CDR3aa: CASSPTGNMAEAFF; CDR3nt: TGTGCCAGCAGCCCGACAGGGAATATGGCTGAAGCTTTCTTT
v_gene: TRBV20-1; j_gene: TRBJ1-4; d_gene: -; abundance: few; CDR3aa: CSARSQPLRNEKLFF; CDR3nt: TGCAGTGCTAGATCCCAGCCGCTTAGGAATGAAAAACTGTTTTTT
v_gene: TRBV6-1; j_gene: TRBJ2-3; d_gene: -; abundance: -; CDR3aa: CASTPPGTSTDTQYF; CDR3nt: TGTGCCAGCACCCCACCCGGGACTAGCACAGATACGCAGTATTTT
v_gene: TRBV12-3/TRBV12-4; j_gene: TRBJ1-5; d_gene: -; abundance: -; CDR3aa: CASSLMVGPFSNQPQHF; CDR3nt: TGTGCCAGCAGTTTGATGGTGGGGCCCTTTAGCAATCAGCCCCAGCATTTT
v_gene: TRBV5-5; j_gene: TRBJ2-4; d_gene: -; abundance: few; CDR3aa: CASSSSERAKNIQYF; CDR3nt: TGTGCCAGCAGCTCCAGTGAGAGAGCCAAAAACATTCAGTACTTC
v_gene: TRBV5-1; j_gene: TRBJ1-5; d_gene: -; abundance: few; CDR3aa: CASSLGGREQPQHF; CDR3nt: TGCGCCAGCAGCTTGGGGGGGAGGGAGCAGCCCCAGCATTTT
v_gene: TRBV3-1; j_gene: TRBJ2-1; d_gene: -; abundance: -; CDR3aa: CASSQAWTTPYNEQFF; CDR3nt: TGTGCCAGCAGCCAAGCGTGGACTACTCCTTACAATGAGCAGTTCTTC
v_gene: TRBV15; j_gene: TRBJ2-3; d_gene: TRBD1; abundance: -; CDR3aa: CATSRGWPGGWLSDTQYF; CDR3nt: TGTGCCACCAGCCGAGGTTGGCCAGGGGGCTGGTTATCGGATACGCAGTATTTT
v_gene: TRBV5-1; j_gene: TRBJ2-1; d_gene: TRBD1; abundance: few; CDR3aa: CASSLAGTGVLNEQFF; CDR3nt: TGCGCCAGCAGCTTGGCCGGGACAGGAGTTCTCAATGAGCAGTTCTTC
v_gene: TRBV12-3/TRBV12-4; j_gene: TRBJ2-2; d_gene: -; abundance: -; CDR3aa: CASSFSKGYTGELFF; CDR3nt: TGTGCCAGCAGTTTCTCGAAGGGGTACACCGGGGAGCTGTTTTTT
v_gene: TRBV7-9; j_gene: TRBJ1-2; d_gene: -; abundance: -; CDR3aa: CASSFPGPGPYGYTF; CDR3nt: TGTGCCAGCAGCTTCCCCGGACCAGGCCCGTATGGCTACACCTTC
v_gene: TRBV10-3; j_gene: TRBJ1-1; d_gene: -; abundance: -; CDR3aa: CAISDLRGEAFF; CDR3nt: TGTGCCATCAGTGACCTACGGGGGGAGGCTTTCTTT
v_gene: TRBV10-3; j_gene: TRBJ1-4; d_gene: -; abundance: many; CDR3aa: CAIADSENEKLFF; CDR3nt: TGTGCCATCGCCGATTCGGAGAATGAAAAACTGTTTTTT
v_gene: TRBV2; j_gene: TRBJ1-2; d_gene: TRBD1; abundance: few; CDR3aa: CASRGGTAGYGYTF; CDR3nt: TGTGCCAGCAGGGGTGGGACAGCTGGGTATGGCTACACCTTC
v_gene: TRBV10-3; j_gene: TRBJ2-5; d_gene: TRBD1; abundance: -; CDR3aa: CAIGTGGGETQYF; CDR3nt: TGTGCCATCGGGACAGGGGGCGGTGAGACCCAGTACTTC
v_gene: TRBV19; j_gene: TRBJ1-5; d_gene: -; abundance: -; CDR3aa: CASSISGRWNQPQHF; CDR3nt: TGTGCCAGTAGTATATCAGGCAGGTGGAATCAGCCCCAGCATTTT
v_gene: TRBV5-1; j_gene: TRBJ2-6; d_gene: -; abundance: few; CDR3aa: CASRRSETGANVLTF; CDR3nt: TGCGCCAGCCGCCGCTCGGAAACTGGGGCCAACGTCCTGACTTTC
v_gene: TRBV20-1; j_gene: TRBJ1-1; d_gene: -; abundance: -; CDR3aa: CSTRGRDWNTEAFF; CDR3nt: TGCAGTACTAGAGGGAGGGACTGGAACACTGAAGCTTTCTTT
v_gene: TRBV12-3/TRBV12-4; j_gene: TRBJ1-2; d_gene: -; abundance: few; CDR3aa: CASSPTTAGTHPPLYGYTF; CDR3nt: TGTGCCAGCAGTCCAACAACCGCCGGGACTCATCCCCCTCTCTATGGCTACACCTTC
v_gene: TRBV3-1; j_gene: TRBJ2-2; d_gene: -; abundance: few; CDR3aa: CASSQRLNTGELFF; CDR3nt: TGTGCCAGCAGCCAAAGACTTAACACCGGGGAGCTGTTTTTT
v_gene: TRBV20-1; j_gene: TRBJ2-3; d_gene: -; abundance: -; CDR3aa: CSVGSTVGARGQYF; CDR3nt: TGCAGTGTAGGGTCCACAGTAGGGGCTCGAGGGCAGTATTTT
v_gene: TRBV20-1; j_gene: TRBJ2-4; d_gene: -; abundance: -; CDR3aa: CSARGRGSYIQYF; CDR3nt: TGCAGTGCTAGAGGACGGGGGTCGTACATTCAGTACTTC
v_gene: TRBV13; j_gene: TRBJ2-2; d_gene: TRBD1; abundance: -; CDR3aa: CASSPGTGPDGPLSTTGELFF; CDR3nt: TGTGCCAGCAGCCCCGGGACAGGCCCTGACGGTCCCCTATCCACCACCGGGGAGCTGTTTTTT